These 12 T cell receptor beta chains were all obtained from the same sample, sequenced in a study of radiation and T cells in renal cell carcinoma. Sequencing was performed with immunoSEQ multiplex PCR; in TCRdb, only in-frame clones are kept and a portion is missing. The sample yields around 180,000 clones, 88% seen once. As for time point: blood 4 weeks post-SBRT, at nephrectomy. Treatment: 15 Gy SBRT to primary tumor, nephrectomy 4 weeks later. The sequenced sample was blood, obtained from a patient whose treatment included radiotherapy and nephrectomy. These receptors all come from a woman aged 50 to 60 with renal cell carcinoma.

J is TRBJ1-2 and V is TRBV29-1, with D perhaps TRBD1 (5 bases). V was trimmed by 6 bases and J by 0 bases, leaving 14 bases between them. The CDR3 runs 14 residues. The germline CDR1 and CDR2 sequences are SQVTM and ANQGSEA. CDR3 sequence reads: CSVPEVGPNYGYTF. The CDR3 nucleotides are TGCAGCGTCCCTGAGGTGGGGCCTAACTATGGCTACACCTTC.

This clone was seen a few times. This chain links TRBV27 with TRBJ1-1, with D uncertain. V was cut by 6 bases and J by 3 bases, with 14 bases left in between. This CDR3 is 14 amino acids long. Germline-derived CDR1 and CDR2 are MNHEY and SMNVEV (reference sequence). CDR3 sequence: CASSRGPYYTEAFF. The CDR3 DNA reads TGTGCCAGCAGCCGAGGGCCCTACTACACTGAAGCTTTCTTT.

The chain links TRBV18 to TRBJ1-1, with 11 bases that match TRBD1. CDR3 size: 15 residues. Germline CDR1 is KGHSH and CDR2 is LQKENI. The V gene end was trimmed by 6 bases and the J gene end by 5 bases; junction bases not matched to a gene: 8. CDR3 coding DNA: TGTGCCAGCTCGCGAGGGGGGACAGGGGGGACTGAAGCTTTCTTT. It yields the protein CASSRGGTGGTEAFF.

The V and J genes are TRBV25-1 and TRBJ1-4, with TRBD1 matching over 9 bases. Germline CDR1 is MGHDK and CDR2 is SYGVNS. The CDR3 totals 15 residues. V lost 5 bases and J lost 7; bases outside the gene matches: 8. The CDR3 nucleotides are TGTGCCAGCAGTCTCGGGACAGGGTTGAGTGAAAAACTGTTTTTT. It is translated as CASSLGTGLSEKLFF.

This clone has a handful of counts. The rearrangement links TRBV7-2 to TRBJ2-5, with 13 bases aligning to TRBD2. Germline CDR1 and CDR2: SGHTA and FQGNSA. Losses at the gene ends were 1 base for V and 5 bases for J; bases not matched to a gene: 10. CDR3 length equals 18 residues. This CDR3 is CASSLVITSGGARETQYF. The CDR3 region has the DNA TGTGCCAGCAGCTTAGTGATAACTAGCGGGGGGGCCCGGGAGACCCAGTACTTC.

This clone occurred once. The chain carries TRBV19 and TRBJ1-5, with unresolved D. The CDR3 spans 11 residues. Germline CDR1 reads LNHDA; CDR2 reads SQIVND (reference sequence). V lost 4 bases and J lost 9, with 7 bases in between. CDR3 bases: TGTGCCAGTAGTAGCGCGGCGCCCCAGCATTTT. Translation gives CASSSAAPQHF.

The chain recombines TRBV27 with TRBJ1-2; 7 bases are a match to TRBD1. J lost 0 bases, V lost 6 bases, and 4 bases had no gene match. Germline CDR1 MNHEY, CDR2 SMNVEV (reference sequence). This CDR3 is 14 amino acids long. The CDR3 here is CASRSGTANYGYTF. Here the CDR3 DNA reads TGTGCCAGCAGGTCGGGGACAGCTAACTATGGCTACACCTTC.

This clone was found once. The CDR3 region has the DNA TGCAGCGTTCGAAGAGGGAACACCGGGGAGCTGTTTTTT. It is translated as CSVRRGNTGELFF. The chain employs TRBV29-1 and TRBJ2-2; D call uncertain. Trimming removed 5 bases at V and 1 base at J, with 8 bases between. The CDR3 runs 13 residues. Germline loops: CDR1 SQVTM, CDR2 ANQGSEA.

This clone was counted only a few times. The chain links TRBV11-1 to TRBJ1-3; D ambiguous. This CDR3 has 15 amino acids. V was trimmed by 5 bases and J by 2 bases, leaving 13 bases between them. Germline V CDR1 and CDR2: SGHAT, FQDESV (reference sequence). CDR3 region: CASSRSGEPGNTIYF. The CDR3 bases are TGTGCCAGCAGCCGGTCGGGTGAGCCTGGAAACACCATATATTTT.

V is TRBV5-8 and J is TRBJ2-5, with 7 bases that match TRBD2. The germline CDR1 and CDR2 sequences are SGHTS and YDEGEE. The V gene end was trimmed by 6 bases and the J gene end by 4 bases; junction bases not matched to a gene: 6. This CDR3 region has 13 residues. The CDR3: CASTRTRGETQYF. In DNA, the CDR3 is TGTGCCAGCACCCGGACTAGGGGAGAGACCCAGTACTTC.

The V and J genes are TRBV7-3 and TRBJ1-1; no clear D gene. There are 13 residues in the CDR3. Germline V lookup: CDR1 SGHTA, CDR2 FQGTGA. V shed 2 bases and J shed 1 base, with 5 bases lying between them. In DNA form, the CDR3 reads TGTGCCAGCAGCTTACTGGCGAACACTGAAGCTTTCTTT. Translating gives CASSLLANTEAFF.

CDR3 amino acids: CASSLGSSGGEQYF. As DNA, the CDR3 is TGTGCCAGCAGCTTAGGGTCCTCAGGGGGCGAGCAGTACTTC. V is TRBV7-9 and J is TRBJ2-7, with TRBD1 matching 7 bases. The CDR3 totals 14 residues. Trimming at V came to 1 base and at J to 6 bases, leaving 6 bases not matched to a gene. The germline V gene has CDR1 SEHNR and CDR2 FQNEAQ (reference sequence).